The 27 T cell receptor beta chains below come from one sample, sequenced in a study of T cells in Graves' hyperthyroidism and ophthalmopathy. RNA transcripts gave rise to amplified TCR beta CDR3 regions. The TCR CDR3 was amplified in a first-round RT-PCR using the HTBI primer set. In TCRdb, the multiplex PCR reads were re-called with MiXCR into one record per CDR3 protein. The sample contains hundreds of thousands of distinct CDR3 sequences, approximately 14% of which appear only once. The sample consisted of blood. The receptors were sampled from a woman aged 25 to 39 with Graves' hyperthyroidism.

This clonotype came up a few times. The rearrangement uses TRBV29-1 and TRBJ2-7; no clear D gene. CDR3 length: 12 amino acids. V lost 4 bases and J lost 2, with 9 bases in between. Germline values: CDR1 SQVTM, CDR2 ANQGSEA. The CDR3 is CSVASSTYEQYF. In DNA form, the CDR3 reads TGCAGCGTTGCGAGCAGCACCTACGAGCAGTACTTC.

This clonotype occurred many times. The gene calls are TRBV12-3 or TRBV12-4 and TRBJ2-7; D might be TRBD1 (6 bases). The V end was cut by 2 bases, the J end by 5 bases, with 16 bases between. The CDR3 runs to 15 residues. The CDR3 DNA reads TGTGCCAGCAGTTTAACCCCTACAGGGTCCCACGAGCAGTACTTC. Translating gives CASSLTPTGSHEQYF.

In its sample, this clonotype was seen a few times. The gene calls are TRBV11-2 and TRBJ1-3; perhaps TRBD1 as D (6 bases). V lost 3 bases, J lost 2 bases, and 14 bases lay in between. CDR1 SGHAT and CDR2 FQNNGV come from the germline V gene. The CDR3 has 16 residues. The CDR3 reads CASSFRGQSAGNTIYF. CDR3 nucleotide sequence: TGTGCCAGCAGCTTTCGAGGACAGTCAGCTGGAAACACCATATATTTT.

This chain connects TRBV6-1 to TRBJ2-7, with a tentative D call TRBD1 (6 bases). Trimming shortened V by 10 bases and J by 3 bases, and 16 bases separated the two germline ends. CDR1 MNHNS and CDR2 SASEGT come from the germline V gene. This CDR3 comprises 13 residues. The CDR3 here is CATAPGQLYEQYF. CDR3 coding DNA: TGTGCCACGGCCCCCGGACAGCTCTACGAGCAGTACTTC.

This clonotype was recorded at least ten times. The chain uses TRBV7-8 and TRBJ1-2; D not resolved. This CDR3 is built from 17 residues. Deletions cut 2 bases from V and 6 bases from J, with 22 bases between. From germline, CDR1 is SGHVS and CDR2 FQNEAQ. CDR3 residues: CASSLRRDLAPIDGYTF. CDR3 coding DNA: TGTGCCAGCAGCTTACGGAGGGATTTAGCGCCCATCGATGGCTACACCTTC.

This clonotype appeared many times. The gene calls are TRBV7-2 and TRBJ2-7; TRBD2 matches 7 bases. The germline V gene encodes CDR1 SGHTA and CDR2 FQGNSA. This CDR3 is built from 17 residues. V shed 3 bases and J 3 bases; nucleotides not matched to a gene: 14. CDR3 sequence (DNA): TGTGCCAGCAGCTTGTGGGACTACCTTGGGGGGGGCTACGAGCAGTACTTC. As protein: CASSLWDYLGGGYEQYF.

The chain couples TRBV20-1 to TRBJ1-5; possible D gene TRBD1, 5 bases. V lost 3 bases, J lost 2 bases, and 8 bases lay in between. This CDR3 has 13 amino acids. Germline V gene sequence: CDR1 DFQATT, CDR2 SNEGSKA (reference sequence). The CDR3 is CSASRDGNQPQHF. The CDR3 nucleotides read TGCAGTGCTAGTAGGGACGGCAATCAGCCCCAGCATTTT.

This clonotype was seen at least ten times. The chain carries TRBV28 and TRBJ1-5; 9 bases match TRBD1. With V trimmed by 10 bases and J by 2 bases, 9 bases remained unmatched. The CDR3 extends over 15 amino acids. Germline V gene sequence: CDR1 MDHEN, CDR2 SYDVKM. This CDR3 is CATGQGRMGNQPQHF. The DNA for the CDR3 is TGTGCCACAGGACAGGGGAGGATGGGCAATCAGCCCCAGCATTTT.

This rearrangement joins TRBV29-1 to TRBJ2-1; 11 nucleotides align to TRBD2. Trimming took 7 bases from V and 8 from J; bases not matched to a gene: 13. The CDR3 is 15 amino acids. Germline CDR1 reads SQVTM; CDR2 reads ANQGSEA. The CDR3: CSGGGTSGSWDEQFF. As DNA, the CDR3 is TGCAGCGGGGGGGGAACTAGCGGGAGCTGGGATGAGCAGTTCTTC.

The chain uses TRBV19 and TRBJ2-1; possibly TRBD1 or TRBD2 for D (6 bases each). The CDR3 has 19 amino acids. Germline assignment: CDR1 LNHDA and CDR2 SQIVND (reference sequence). Trimming removed 3 bases at V and 5 bases at J, with 26 bases between. This CDR3 reads CASSIFPFPVRDKNNEQFF. CDR3 sequence (DNA): TGTGCCAGTAGTATTTTCCCTTTCCCTGTGCGGGACAAGAACAATGAGCAGTTCTTC.

The V and J genes are TRBV5-1 and TRBJ2-3; D ambiguous. Trimming shortened V by 1 base and J by 3 bases, and 15 bases separated the two germline ends. CDR3 length: 16 residues. Looked up from germline, CDR1 is SGHRS and CDR2 is YFSETQ. The CDR3 region is CASSLTGGIQTDTQYF. CDR3 in DNA: TGCGCCAGCAGCTTGACGGGCGGCATCCAGACAGATACGCAGTATTTT.

In its sample, this clonotype was seen a few times. The chain recombines TRBV18 with TRBJ2-5; no clear D. This CDR3 spans 13 amino acids. Trimming shortened V by 10 bases and J by 4 bases, and 16 bases separated the two germline ends. Germline V CDR1 and CDR2: KGHSH, LQKENI. DNA for the CDR3: TGTGCCACCCGATTAAATCCGGGAGAGACCCAGTACTTC. Amino acids: CATRLNPGETQYF. Full variable domain (remainder filled in from reference TRBV18 and TRBJ2-5): NAGVMQNPRHLVRRRGQEARLRCSPMKGHSHVYWYRQLPEEGLKFMVYLQKENIIDESGMPKERFSAEFPKEGPSILRIQQVVRGDSAAYFCATRLNPGETQYFGPGTRLLVL.

The table lists this clonotype with a few counts. The rearrangement links TRBV7-3 to TRBJ2-3; a possible D gene is TRBD1 (5 bases). This CDR3 is 17 amino acids long. Germline V lookup: CDR1 SGHTA, CDR2 FQGTGA. Trimming removed 2 bases from V and 2 bases from J, with 17 bases in between. CDR3: CASSLCKDTYITDTQYF. CDR3 coding DNA: TGTGCCAGCAGCTTATGCAAGGACACCTACATCACAGATACGCAGTATTTT.

This clonotype was counted ten times or more. The chain's CDR3 is CSVKDGTPEQYF. For the CDR3, the DNA is TGCAGCGTAAAGGACGGGACTCCCGAGCAGTACTTC. The V gene is TRBV29-1, the J gene TRBJ2-7, with TRBD2 as a possible D gene (6 bases). Trimming cost V 6 bases and J 6 bases, with 15 bases left between them. Germline-derived CDR1 and CDR2 are SQVTM and ANQGSEA. The length of the CDR3 is 12 residues.

This clonotype was counted a few times. CDR3 amino acids: CASSPGVGTGVNEQFF. CDR3 sequence (DNA): TGTGCCAGCAGTCCCGGGGTGGGGACAGGGGTCAATGAGCAGTTCTTC. The chain has TRBV13 and TRBJ2-1; 10 positions agree with TRBD1. The CDR3 extends over 16 amino acids. Trimming cost V 6 bases and J 6 bases; bases outside gene matches: 11. The germline gives CDR1 PRHDT, CDR2 FYEKMQ (reference sequence).

The chain carries TRBV28 and TRBJ2-7; 7 bases line up with TRBD1. After removal of 8 bases from V and 4 bases from J, the junction contained 8 bases not matched to a gene. CDR3 length: 13 residues. Germline V gene data show CDR1 as MDHEN and CDR2 as SYDVKM. The CDR3 nucleotides are TGTGCCAGCCGGACAGGCCGAGTTTACGAGCAGTACTTC. Translation: CASRTGRVYEQYF.

The CDR3 protein is CSARVRGETQYF. CDR3 coding DNA: TGCAGTGCTAGAGTCCGGGGAGAGACCCAGTACTTC. The chain is built from TRBV20-1 and TRBJ2-5, with a tentative D call TRBD2 (5 bases). The V end lost 1 base, the J end lost 4 bases, and 7 bases lay between the germline ends. In germline, CDR1 is DFQATT, CDR2 SNEGSKA (reference sequence). There are 12 residues in the CDR3.

The chain uses TRBV7-9 and TRBJ2-1; D is ambiguous. The V gene lost 1 base and the J gene lost 11 bases, with 12 bases spanning the gap. The CDR3 has 13 amino acids. Germline V gene data show CDR1 as SEHNR and CDR2 as FQNEAQ (reference sequence). The CDR3 DNA is TGTGCCAGCAGCTTAGTTCCGGTCCCGCAGCAGTTCTTC. It translates to CASSLVPVPQQFF.

This clonotype showed up just a few times. The V and J genes are TRBV7-9 and TRBJ1-1; D gene unclear. CDR1 and CDR2 from the germline V gene are SEHNR and FQNEAQ (reference sequence). The length of the CDR3 is 14 residues. V gave up 5 bases and J gave up 2 bases, with 12 bases separating them. Here the CDR3 DNA reads TGTGCCAGCAGCCCCAGCGGACTTAACACTGAAGCTTTCTTT. Its translation: CASSPSGLNTEAFF.

This clonotype was seen only a few times. The CDR3 is CASSQTRGETQYF. CDR3 DNA sequence: TGCGCCAGCAGCCAGACCAGGGGAGAGACCCAGTACTTC. V is TRBV4-1 and J is TRBJ2-5; D is possibly TRBD1 (6 bases). The CDR3 is 13 amino acids. V was cut by 3 bases and J by 4 bases, with 9 bases left in between. CDR1 and CDR2 from the germline V gene are MGHRA and YSYEKL.

This clonotype was found many times. This chain links TRBV11-2 with TRBJ2-3; D is unclear. Germline V gene data show CDR1 as SGHAT and CDR2 as FQNNGV. V lost 3 bases and J 3 bases, leaving 4 bases between the germline ends. The CDR3 contains 12 residues. The chain's CDR3 is CASSFTTDTQYF. In nucleotides, the CDR3 is TGTGCCAGCAGCTTTACGACAGATACGCAGTATTTT.

This clonotype has at least ten counts. V gene TRBV5-1 combines with J gene TRBJ2-7; D is perhaps TRBD1 (6 bases). The CDR3 is 15 amino acids. Germline CDR1 is SGHRS and CDR2 is YFSETQ. V gave up 0 bases and J gave up 4 bases, with 14 bases separating them. This CDR3 reads CASSLAGAKGYEQYF. The CDR3 DNA reads TGCGCCAGCAGCTTGGCAGGGGCTAAAGGATACGAGCAGTACTTC.

This clonotype appeared a few times. V and J are TRBV7-9 and TRBJ2-1, with D tentatively TRBD1 (6 bases). CDR1 SEHNR and CDR2 FQNEAQ come from the germline V gene (reference sequence). Trimming removed 7 bases at V and 9 bases at J, with 19 bases between. The CDR3 extends over 14 amino acids. For the CDR3, the DNA is TGTGCCAGCACCCTTCTTTGGGGGCCTGGTGAGCAGTTCTTC. It encodes CASTLLWGPGEQFF. Drawing the rest from reference TRBV7-9 and TRBJ2-1, the complete variable domain is DTGVSQNPRHKITKRGQNVTFRCDPISEHNRLYWYRQTLGQGPEFLTYFQNEAQLEKSRLLSDRFSAERPKGSFSTLEIQRTEQGDSAMYLCASTLLWGPGEQFFGPGTRLTVL.

This clonotype was detected many times. The chain recombines TRBV28 with TRBJ1-1; D remains unclear. V gave up 6 bases and J gave up 3 bases, with 11 bases separating them. Germline CDR1 MDHEN, CDR2 SYDVKM. The CDR3 is 13 residues long. The CDR3 bases are TGTGCCAGCAGCTCCTACTCGGACACTGAAGCTTTCTTT. This translates into CASSSYSDTEAFF.

This clonotype was counted at least ten times. This chain uses TRBV6-1 with TRBJ2-5, with 12 bases aligning to TRBD2. Germline V gene data show CDR1 as MNHNS and CDR2 as SASEGT. The CDR3 contains 14 residues. After removal of 6 bases from V and 5 bases from J, the junction contained 4 bases not matched to a gene. CDR3 loop: CASSETSGSETQYF. The CDR3, as DNA: TGTGCCAGCAGCGAGACTAGCGGGAGTGAGACCCAGTACTTC.

In regard to this clonotype: The germline gene is not matched at one end of the junction; a read error may be the cause. The J gene is TRBJ2-1, the V gene TRBV6-2 or TRBV6-3; 12 bases line up with TRBD2. Germline values: CDR1 MNHEY, CDR2 SVGEGT. This CDR3 is 13 amino acids long. CDR3 nucleotide sequence: TGTACCAGCAGTTCCACTAGCGGGAGGAAGCAGTTCTTC. This gives the protein CTSSSTSGRKQFF.

This chain joins TRBV30 and TRBJ1-5; TRBD1 might be the D (5 bases). CDR1 is GTSNPN and CDR2 is SVGIG in the germline V gene (reference sequence). V was shortened by 0 bases and J by 6 bases, with 9 bases between the two germline ends. The CDR3 sequence is 13 residues long. DNA of the CDR3: TGTGCCTGGAGTGTATCCAGGGCTCAGCCCCAGCATTTT. Encoded protein: CAWSVSRAQPQHF.